The rows below give T cell receptor beta chains drawn from one sample of a study of blood T cells in healthy people across ages. TCRdb re-derived calls from the 5' RACE reads in MiXCR, one entry per CDR3 protein. The table includes 730,000 or so distinct CDR3 sequences, around 43% detected once. The sequencing sample was made of blood. These receptors originate from a man older than 75 in good health. CDR3s include the opening cysteine and the closing phenylalanine or tryptophan. The D gene is left open where the match is weak. Size is omitted from some rows. Given values are once, few, many or a class for expanded clones.

-,TRBV4-1,TRBJ1-6,few,TGCGCCAGCAGCCAAGTTGGGGTTTGGGGGGATTCACCCCTCCACTTT,CASSQVGVWGDSPLHF
TRBD2,TRBV6-4,TRBJ2-3,-,TGTGCCAGCAGTTCCCGGGAGGGCCTAGATACGCAGTATTTT,CASSSREGLDTQYF
-,TRBV20-1,TRBJ2-6,-,TGCAGTGCTAGATCCGGCCAGGCCCCCTCTGGGGCCAACGTCCTGACTTTC,CSARSGQAPSGANVLTF
-,TRBV28,TRBJ1-2,-,TGTGCCAGCCAAATGGGGGGCAACTATGGCTACACCTTC,CASQMGGNYGYTF
-,TRBV7-3,TRBJ2-6,-,TGTGCCAGCAGCCCGACCAGCGCCGGGGCCAACGTCCTGACTTTC,CASSPTSAGANVLTF
TRBD1,TRBV7-2,TRBJ2-5,many,TGTGCCAGCAGCACCCGACAGGGCTGGGAGACCCAGTACTTC,CASSTRQGWETQYF
-,TRBV27,TRBJ2-6,-,TGTGCCAGCAGTTTATTATCCCACACTGGGGCCAACGTCCTGACTTTC,CASSLLSHTGANVLTF
TRBD1,TRBV7-9,TRBJ1-2,-,TGTGCCAGCAGAATACCGTTCGGGACAGGGAACTATGGCTACACCTTC,CASRIPFGTGNYGYTF
TRBD2,TRBV20-1,TRBJ2-5,-,TGCAGTGCCCCCCAGGTGGCTAGCGGGATTGAGGCCCAGTACTTC,CSAPQVASGIEAQYF
TRBD1,TRBV7-6,TRBJ2-5,-,TGTGCCAGCAGCAGCGACAGGGGTCTCTACGGGCAGTACTTC,CASSSDRGLYGQYF
-,TRBV20-1,TRBJ2-6,few,TGCAGTGCTAGAGATAGGCAGGGTCCCGTCTCTGGGGCCAACGTCCTGACTTTC,CSARDRQGPVSGANVLTF
TRBD1,TRBV6-2/TRBV6-3,TRBJ2-4,-,TGTGCCAGCACCCTACGTCTCCGTCCGGGACAGGGAAACATTCAGTACTTC,CASTLRLRPGQGNIQYF
-,TRBV2,TRBJ2-2,-,TGTGCCAGCAGTTCTTTCACAGGGACCGGGGAGCTGTTTTTT,CASSSFTGTGELFF
TRBD1,TRBV7-9,TRBJ2-5,-,TGTGCCAGCAGGAAGTCCGGGACAGGGGTGAAAAATGAGCAGTACTTC,CASRKSGTGVKNEQYF
TRBD1,TRBV20-1,TRBJ1-5,-,TGCAGTGCTACCGGACAGGGGCAGCAGCCCCAGCATTTT,CSATGQGQQPQHF
-,TRBV5-1,TRBJ1-1,-,TGCGCCAGCAGATCGGAACGAGGGGGTACTGAAGCTTTCTTT,CASRSERGGTEAFF
TRBD1,TRBV5-5,TRBJ2-7,few,TGTGCCAGCAGCTTGTGGACAGGGCCCTACGAGCAGTACTTC,CASSLWTGPYEQYF
-,TRBV6-4,TRBJ1-1,-,TGTGCCAGCAGAACCGACGAAGGGAACACTGAAGCTTTCTTT,CASRTDEGNTEAFF
TRBD2,TRBV6-6,TRBJ2-5,-,TGTGCCAGCAGGGGTAGCGGGGTCCAAGAGACCCAGTACTTC,CASRGSGVQETQYF
TRBD2,TRBV12-3/TRBV12-4,TRBJ2-3,few,TGTGCCAGCAGGTCCGGGACTAGCGGGAGTACAGATACGCAGTATTTT,CASRSGTSGSTDTQYF
TRBD1,TRBV5-1,TRBJ1-6,few,TGCGCCAGCAGGAACGGACAGGGTGACTCACCCCTCCACTTT,CASRNGQGDSPLHF
TRBD1,TRBV20-1,TRBJ2-5,few,TGCAGTGCTAGACCCGGGACAGCCAAAGAGACCCAGTACTTC,CSARPGTAKETQYF
TRBD1,TRBV27,TRBJ1-1,-,TGTGCCAGCAGTTTATTACCAGGGGGCTCAACTGAAGCTTTCTTT,CASSLLPGGSTEAFF
-,TRBV27,TRBJ1-6,-,TGTGCCAGCAGTTCTACAGGGCCCCTAGGCTCACCCCTCCACTTT,CASSSTGPLGSPLHF
-,TRBV7-2,TRBJ2-7,-,TGTGCCAGCAGCTTCGGAATGGGCGACGAGCAGTACTTC,CASSFGMGDEQYF